A selection of T cell receptor beta chains follows, all from one sample in a study of blood T cell repertoires in COVID-19. Assay: immunoSEQ multiplex PCR; the TCRdb copy retains only in-frame clones and omits some. The sample lists 75,000 to 100,000 clones, over 70% seen once, with just under 10% in the top ten. Sequencing used peripheral blood. The receptors were sampled from a woman of 80 years or more with acute or convalescent COVID-19. CDR3s include the opening cysteine and the closing phenylalanine or tryptophan. The order of the fields is D gene, J gene, V gene, clone size, CDR3 DNA, CDR3 protein. D genes are given only for firm matches. Not every row has a clone size; where given, it reads once, few, many or a size class.

D gene: TRBD1; J gene: TRBJ2-3; V gene: TRBV18; clone size: -; CDR3 DNA: TGTGCCAGCTCACCGGCGTCCGGGACAGACCGCACAGATACGCAGTATTTT; CDR3 protein: CASSPASGTDRTDTQYF
D gene: TRBD1; J gene: TRBJ2-2; V gene: TRBV5-1; clone size: -; CDR3 DNA: TGCGCCAGCAGCTTAAAATTACAAACCGGGACAGGGGCTCTCGGGGAGCTGTTTTTT; CDR3 protein: CASSLKLQTGTGALGELFF
D gene: -; J gene: TRBJ2-1; V gene: TRBV4-2; clone size: -; CDR3 DNA: TGTGCCAGCAGCCAACGGTCTACAGGGCTTAGTAACAATGAGCAGTTCTTC; CDR3 protein: CASSQRSTGLSNNEQFF
D gene: -; J gene: TRBJ1-1; V gene: TRBV30; clone size: -; CDR3 DNA: TGTGCCTGGGGGACGGGGACAAATACTGAAGCTTTCTTT; CDR3 protein: CAWGTGTNTEAFF
D gene: TRBD1; J gene: TRBJ1-5; V gene: TRBV28; clone size: -; CDR3 DNA: TGTGCCAGCAGTTTCGGGACAGGGATGGCCAATCAGCCCCAGCATTTT; CDR3 protein: CASSFGTGMANQPQHF
D gene: -; J gene: TRBJ1-1; V gene: TRBV30; clone size: -; CDR3 DNA: TGTGCCTGGATTCGGGTCGGCACTGAAGCTTTCTTT; CDR3 protein: CAWIRVGTEAFF
D gene: -; J gene: TRBJ1-2; V gene: TRBV12-3/TRBV12-4; clone size: -; CDR3 DNA: TGTGCCAGCAGTTTCCTCCGAGGCTATGGCTACACCTTC; CDR3 protein: CASSFLRGYGYTF
D gene: TRBD1; J gene: TRBJ2-7; V gene: TRBV5-4; clone size: -; CDR3 DNA: TGTGCCAGCAGCCTCTGGGACAGGGGCTCCGAGCAGTACTTC; CDR3 protein: CASSLWDRGSEQYF
D gene: TRBD1; J gene: TRBJ1-2; V gene: TRBV4-3; clone size: -; CDR3 DNA: TGCGCCAGCAGCCAGGGGGACAGCTCTTATGGCTACACCTTC; CDR3 protein: CASSQGDSSYGYTF
D gene: -; J gene: TRBJ1-2; V gene: TRBV3-1/TRBV3-2; clone size: once; CDR3 DNA: TGTGCCAGCAGCCAAGATGGGAGGGAATGGAACTATGGCTACACCTTC; CDR3 protein: CASSQDGREWNYGYTF
D gene: -; J gene: TRBJ2-3; V gene: TRBV7-3; clone size: once; CDR3 DNA: TGTGCCAGCAGCCTTATGGGAGTCGCAGATACGCAGTATTTT; CDR3 protein: CASSLMGVADTQYF